This is a list of T cell receptor beta chains from one sample in a study of cytomegalovirus exposure and HLA in healthy donors. Sequencing was performed with immunoSEQ multiplex PCR; in TCRdb, only in-frame clones are kept and a portion is missing. In the table there are 120,000 or so clones, about 15% of which are singletons. Sequenced input: PBMCs. These receptors were taken from a female donor in good health and CMV-seropositive. Each CDR3 is given with its conserved first and last residue. The D gene is left open where the match is weak. Only part of the rows carry a size: once, few, many, or a class if the clone is expanded.

CDR3 DNA | CDR3 protein | CDR3 length | J gene | V gene | D gene | clone size
TGTGCCAGCAGCTTAGTCAGGGCCTATGGCTACACCTTC | CASSLVRAYGYTF | 13 | TRBJ1-2 | TRBV7-8 | - | few
TGTGCCTGGAGTGTGTCCGGGACAATCCTCAACTTC | CAWSVSGTILNF | 12 | TRBJ2-4 | TRBV30 | - | -
TGCAGCGTTGAAGATCGCAGGGTTGGCACTGAAGCTTTCTTT | CSVEDRRVGTEAFF | 14 | TRBJ1-1 | TRBV29-1 | - | few
TGTGCCAGCAGCTTAGTCGCAGCGGTCGTTGAAGCTTTCTTT | CASSLVAAVVEAFF | 14 | TRBJ1-1 | TRBV7-2 | - | few
TGTGCCAGCAGACCGGGAAGCTCCTACAATGAGCAGTTCTTC | CASRPGSSYNEQFF | 14 | TRBJ2-1 | TRBV6-5 | - | -
TGTGCCAGCAGTTACTCGAGAGGGGGGGACCAGCCCCAGCATTTT | CASSYSRGGDQPQHF | 15 | TRBJ1-5 | TRBV6-5 | - | -
TGTGCCAGCAGCGTAGATACTAACTATGGCTACACCTTC | CASSVDTNYGYTF | 13 | TRBJ1-2 | TRBV9 | - | -
TGCGCCAGCAGTAAGGGATCGGGGACAGGGGGCAATTACATGTTT | CASSKGSGTGGNYMF | 15 | TRBJ1-4 | TRBV5-1 | TRBD1 | -
TGTGCCAGCAGTGAAGGGGCAGACCTGAGCAATCAGCCCCAGCATTTT | CASSEGADLSNQPQHF | 16 | TRBJ1-5 | TRBV6-1 | - | -
TGCGCCAGCAGCCTCCGGGACAGGGAGGCAACTAATGAAAAACTGTTTTTT | CASSLRDREATNEKLFF | 17 | TRBJ1-4 | TRBV4-1 | TRBD1 | -
TGTGCCTGGGGCCTGGGCAGGGCGATAAATGGCTACACCTTC | CAWGLGRAINGYTF | 14 | TRBJ1-2 | TRBV30 | - | few
TGTGCCAGCAGCTTATTGGGGGGACAGGAGTGGAGCGAGCAGTACTTC | CASSLLGGQEWSEQYF | 16 | TRBJ2-7 | TRBV7-8 | TRBD1 | few
TGTGCCACCAGCAGAGATCGGTATAGCAATCAGCCCCAGCATTTT | CATSRDRYSNQPQHF | 15 | TRBJ1-5 | TRBV15 | - | -
TGTGCCAGCAGCCAGGAGAACAGGGGGAGGGGCACAGATACGCAGTATTTT | CASSQENRGRGTDTQYF | 17 | TRBJ2-3 | TRBV4-2 | - | few
TGTGCCAGCAGTGTCCAGGGTTACTATGGCTACACCTTC | CASSVQGYYGYTF | 13 | TRBJ1-2 | TRBV27 | - | few
TGTGCCTGGAGCCCCTGGGGGGGTGGGCAAGAGACCCAGTACTTC | CAWSPWGGGQETQYF | 15 | TRBJ2-5 | TRBV30 | TRBD2 | -
TGTGCCAGTAGTATTGCGGCCCGGAACACCGGGGAGCTGTTTTTT | CASSIAARNTGELFF | 15 | TRBJ2-2 | TRBV19 | - | few
TGTGCCAGCAGCTTAAGGCAGGGTGGCAATCAGCCCCAGCATTTT | CASSLRQGGNQPQHF | 15 | TRBJ1-5 | TRBV7-2 | - | few
TGTGCTAGTGGTTTGGTCCAGGGGAACCCTGAAGCTTTCTTT | CASGLVQGNPEAFF | 14 | TRBJ1-1 | TRBV12-5 | - | -
TGTGCCTGGAGTGCCCAAGGACAGGGGGCTTCGGCAACCTACGAGCAGTACTTC | CAWSAQGQGASATYEQYF | 18 | TRBJ2-7 | TRBV30 | TRBD1 | -